This TCR beta chain originates from a study of response to subunit inactivated influenza vaccine. TCRdb used MiXCR to reprocess the RT-PCR reads, holding one entry per CDR3 protein. The data show more than 500,000 distinct CDR3 sequences, around 10% seen once. Germline assignment: CDR1 SNHLY and CDR2 FYNNEI. This CDR3 comprises 15 residues. Trimming took 1 base from V and 4 from J, leaving 10 bases between them. This sample also appeared in a second study, on T cells expressing NK-cell markers. That report adds: TCR beta cDNA was generated via 5'RACE template switching incorporating UMIs. In the group of eight sequenced donors, seven were HCMV-seropositive and one was seronegative.

This chain uses TRBV2 with TRBJ2-2; TRBD1 might be the D (5 bases). The input for sequencing was PBMCs from blood, taken on the day of vaccination. This clonotype originated in a man in his forties or fifties who received an inactivated influenza vaccine. CDR3 DNA: TGTGCCAGCAGTGAAGAGACAGCTTCCACCGGGGAGCTGTTTTTT. Protein sequence: CASSEETASTGELFF.